Following are 19 T cell receptor beta chains from one sample sequenced in a study of OX40 agonist ivuxolimab in advanced cancers. The library was prepared using the immunoSEQ multiplex PCR assay. TCRdb mirrors the immuneACCESS table, restricted to in-frame sequences. Some clones are absent from its copies; in checked studies, under half trace to an unresolved V gene, and the reason for the others is unknown. Counted in this sample were 25,000 to 35,000 clones; about 74% of them appeared once. The ten largest make up under 15% of the sample. Sample: CD4+ or CD8+ T cells sorted from blood, taken in a trial of the OX40 agonist ivuxolimab. The receptor set was obtained from an adult with an advanced solid tumor such as melanoma, head and neck, liver or kidney cancer.

This clone was seen a single time. CDR3 in amino acids: CASSLAGATLEQYF. The CDR3 DNA is TGTGCCAGCAGCCTAGCGGGGGCGACCTTGGAGCAGTACTTC. J is TRBJ2-7 and V is TRBV6-5; 10 nucleotides match TRBD2. The CDR3 totals 14 residues. Germline CDR1 and CDR2: MNHEY and SVGAGI. V shed 6 bases and J 7 bases; nucleotides not matched to a gene: 9.

The chain has TRBV18 and TRBJ2-7; TRBD2 matches at 11 bases. The V gene's germline CDR1 is KGHSH and CDR2 LQKENI. Unmatched junction bases numbered 7, after V lost 6 bases and J lost 3 bases. This CDR3 is built from 15 residues. The chain's CDR3 is CASSSPSGGFYEQYF. Here the CDR3 DNA reads TGTGCCAGCTCGTCACCTAGCGGGGGGTTCTACGAGCAGTACTTC. Drawing the rest from reference TRBV18 and TRBJ2-7, the complete variable domain is NAGVMQNPRHLVRRRGQEARLRCSPMKGHSHVYWYRQLPEEGLKFMVYLQKENIIDESGMPKERFSAEFPKEGPSILRIQQVVRGDSAAYFCASSSPSGGFYEQYFGPGTRLTVT.

The J gene is TRBJ2-1, the V gene TRBV7-3; D gene ambiguous. The V end was cut by 0 bases, the J end by 8 bases, with 11 bases between. Germline CDR1 and CDR2: SGHTA and FQGTGA. The CDR3 runs to 14 residues. CDR3 nucleotide sequence: TGTGCCAGCAGCTTAACAGGGTTGGATGATGAGCAGTTCTTC. Its translation: CASSLTGLDDEQFF.

This chain connects TRBV5-4 to TRBJ2-6; the D call may be TRBD1 or TRBD2 (5 bases each). V lost 3 bases and J lost 0, with 16 bases in between. Germline V lookup: CDR1 SGHNT, CDR2 YYREEE (reference sequence). The CDR3 has 18 residues. CDR3 coding DNA: TGTGCCAGCAGCTCTCCGGGGCTTCTTTTCTCTGGGGCCAACGTCCTGACTTTC. Protein: CASSSPGLLFSGANVLTF.

The chain joins TRBV18 to TRBJ2-2; 7 nucleotides line up with TRBD1. V was pared by 0 bases and J by 7 bases, with 5 bases of the junction left unmatched. This CDR3 contains 15 residues. CDR1 is KGHSH and CDR2 is LQKENI in the germline V gene. The CDR3 DNA reads as TGTGCCAGCTCACCACCGAACAGGGGTATCGGGGAGCTGTTTTTT. Translation: CASSPPNRGIGELFF.

The chain carries TRBV6-6 and TRBJ1-2; TRBD1 agrees at 8 bases. Per germline, CDR1 MNHNY and CDR2 SVGAGI (reference sequence). CDR3 length: 15 amino acids. The junction had 15 bases not matched to a gene; V was cut back by 6 bases and J by 9 bases. Written as DNA, the CDR3 is TGTGCCAGCAGCCCACACGACTCGACAGGGGCAAGCTACACCTTC. Protein product: CASSPHDSTGASYTF.

The genes are TRBV7-9 and TRBJ1-3, with TRBD1 as a possible D gene (6 bases). Germline loops: CDR1 SEHNR, CDR2 FQNEAQ (reference sequence). The V end lost 6 bases, the J end lost 2 bases, and 14 bases lay between the germline ends. CDR3 length: 15 amino acids. The CDR3 nucleotides are TGTGCCAGCAGACCAAGACAGGCGACTGGAAACACCATATATTTT. As protein: CASRPRQATGNTIYF.

In its sample, this clone was seen once. The chain combines TRBV9 with TRBJ2-7; tentative D call: TRBD2 (6 bases). From germline, CDR1 is SGDLS and CDR2 YYNGEE. Between the trimmed V and J ends, which lost 4 bases and 1 base, there was a span of 15 bases. This CDR3 has 15 amino acids. CDR3 in DNA: TGTGCCAGCAGCACCCGGGACTTTACGTCCTACGAGCAGTACTTC. It specifies CASSTRDFTSYEQYF.

V usage is TRBV7-6 and J usage is TRBJ2-5, with 7 positions matching TRBD2. This CDR3 region has 15 residues. V was pared by 3 bases and J by 0 bases, with 4 bases of the junction left unmatched. Looked up from germline, CDR1 is SGHVS and CDR2 is FNYEAQ. CDR3 residues: CASSFLAGDQETQYF. CDR3 DNA: TGTGCCAGCAGCTTTCTTGCGGGGGACCAAGAGACCCAGTACTTC.

This clone was seen a few times. V usage is TRBV6-5 and J usage is TRBJ1-2; D not certain. The CDR3 loop spans 12 amino acids. Trimming left V 4 bases short and J 4 bases short, with 7 bases between. Germline values: CDR1 MNHEY, CDR2 SVGAGI. CDR3 sequence (DNA): TGTGCCAGCAGTTCGGGAATCTATGGCTACACCTTC. It specifies CASSSGIYGYTF.

In its sample, this clone was seen a few times. V is TRBV27 and J is TRBJ2-1; D is possibly TRBD1 or TRBD2 (6 bases each). V shed 8 bases and J shed 7 bases, with 18 bases lying between them. The CDR3 spans 14 residues. Germline lookup yields CDR1 MNHEY and CDR2 SMNVEV (reference sequence). In DNA form, the CDR3 reads TGTGCCAGCTATTTAGGGGGGATGAGTAATGAGCAGTTCTTC. As protein: CASYLGGMSNEQFF.

This sequence joins TRBV6-5 and TRBJ1-6, with a tentative D call TRBD1 (6 bases). Germline V gene lookup returns CDR1 MNHEY and CDR2 SVGAGI. This CDR3 is 12 amino acids long. V was trimmed by 5 bases and J by 11 bases, leaving 10 bases between them. The CDR3, as DNA: TGTGCCAGCAGTGGTACAGGGCCACCCCTCCACTTT. Translating it yields CASSGTGPPLHF.

In its sample, this clone was seen once. The chain carries TRBV5-6 and TRBJ2-7, with no clear D. The germline gives CDR1 SGHDT, CDR2 YYEEEE. Trimming pared 5 bases from V and 6 bases from J, leaving 9 bases between. This CDR3 spans 11 amino acids. CDR3 region: CASRGTGEQYF. In nucleotides, the CDR3 is TGTGCCAGCAGGGGAACTGGCGAGCAGTACTTC.

The rearrangement uses TRBV27 and TRBJ2-7; 7 positions agree with TRBD1. This CDR3 has 16 amino acids. V lost 4 bases to trimming and J lost 0 bases; unmatched junction nucleotides: 9. Per germline, CDR1 MNHEY and CDR2 SMNVEV (reference sequence). The CDR3 loop reads CASSSLGQANSYEQYF. The CDR3 nucleotides read TGTGCCAGCAGTTCCCTCGGACAGGCCAACTCCTACGAGCAGTACTTC.

In the case of this clone: Other DNA sequences in this specimen translate into the identical CDR3. J is TRBJ1-2 and V is TRBV5-6, with a weak D call TRBD1 (5 bases). Trimming removed 4 bases from V and 4 bases from J, with 11 bases in between. Germline CDR1 is SGHDT and CDR2 is YYEEEE. The CDR3 length is 13 residues. The CDR3 is CASSPRQIYGYTF. CDR3 in DNA: TGTGCCAGCAGCCCTAGACAGATCTATGGCTACACCTTC. The full variable domain, with the rest looked up from reference TRBV5-6 and TRBJ1-2, is DAGVTQSPTHLIKTRGQQVTLRCSPKSGHDTVSWYQQALGQGPQFIFQYYEEEERQRGNFPDRFSGHQFPNYSSELNVNALLLGDSALYLCASSPRQIYGYTFGSGTRLTVV.

CDR3 protein: CASSLGTTGGVYGYTF. The CDR3 nucleotides read TGCGCCAGCAGCTTGGGGACGACAGGGGGCGTCTATGGCTACACCTTC. J is TRBJ1-2 and V is TRBV5-1, with 10 bases fitting TRBD1. The CDR3 has 16 residues. V lost 0 bases and J lost 4; bases outside the gene matches: 6. Germline V lookup: CDR1 SGHRS, CDR2 YFSETQ.

The rearrangement links TRBV6-6 to TRBJ2-3; TRBD1 might be the D (6 bases). Per the germline V gene, CDR1 is MNHNY and CDR2 is SVGAGI (reference sequence). The V gene lost 8 bases and the J gene lost 3 bases, with 12 bases spanning the gap. CDR3 length: 13 amino acids. The CDR3 DNA sequence: TGTGCCAGCTCGAGGGGGTGGACAGATACGCAGTATTTT. It encodes CASSRGWTDTQYF.

This chain uses TRBV30 with TRBJ1-3; D gene unclear. The CDR3 has 13 residues. The germline gives CDR1 GTSNPN, CDR2 SVGIG (reference sequence). V gave up 1 base and J gave up 0 bases, with 4 bases separating them. CDR3 bases: TGTGCCTGGAGTGGGAGCTCTGGAAACACCATATATTTT. This sequence encodes CAWSGSSGNTIYF. Together with reference TRBV30 and TRBJ1-3, the CDR3 gives the full variable domain: SQTIHQWPATLVQPVGSPLSLECTVEGTSNPNLYWYRQAAGRGLQLLFYSVGIGQISSEVPQNLSASRPQDRQFILSSKKLLLSDSGFYLCAWSGSSGNTIYFGEGSWLTVV.

The chain couples TRBV10-3 to TRBJ1-2; D unresolved. The CDR3 is 13 residues long. V was clipped by 0 bases and J by 3 bases, with 5 bases between them. CDR1 and CDR2 (germline): ENHRY, SYGVKD. The CDR3 is CAISESEDYGYTF. DNA of the CDR3: TGTGCCATCAGTGAGTCGGAGGACTATGGCTACACCTTC.